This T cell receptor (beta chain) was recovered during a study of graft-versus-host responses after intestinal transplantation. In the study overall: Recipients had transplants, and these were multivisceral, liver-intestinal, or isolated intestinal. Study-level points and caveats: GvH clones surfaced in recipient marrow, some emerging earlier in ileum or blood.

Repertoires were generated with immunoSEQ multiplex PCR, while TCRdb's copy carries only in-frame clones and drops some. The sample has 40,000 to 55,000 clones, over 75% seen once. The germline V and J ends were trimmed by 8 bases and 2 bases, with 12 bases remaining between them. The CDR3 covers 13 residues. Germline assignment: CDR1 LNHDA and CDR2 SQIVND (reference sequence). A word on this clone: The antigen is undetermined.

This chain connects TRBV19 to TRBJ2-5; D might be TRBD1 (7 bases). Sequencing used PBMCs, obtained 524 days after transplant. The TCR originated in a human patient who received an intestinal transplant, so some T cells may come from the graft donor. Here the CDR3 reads CASGGTAQETQYF. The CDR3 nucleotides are TGTGCCAGTGGGGGGACAGCTCAAGAGACCCAGTACTTC.